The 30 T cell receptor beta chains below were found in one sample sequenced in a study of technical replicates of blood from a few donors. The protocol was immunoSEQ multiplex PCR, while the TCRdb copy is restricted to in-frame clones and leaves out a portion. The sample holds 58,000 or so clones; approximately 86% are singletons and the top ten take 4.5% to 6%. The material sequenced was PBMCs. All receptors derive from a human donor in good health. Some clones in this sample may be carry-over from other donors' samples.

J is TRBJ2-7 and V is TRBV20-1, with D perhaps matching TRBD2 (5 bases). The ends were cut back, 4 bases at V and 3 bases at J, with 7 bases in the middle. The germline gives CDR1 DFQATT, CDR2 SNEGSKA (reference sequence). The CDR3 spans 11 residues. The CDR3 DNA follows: TGCAGTGCTACACTAGTCTACGAGCAGTACTTC. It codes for CSATLVYEQYF.

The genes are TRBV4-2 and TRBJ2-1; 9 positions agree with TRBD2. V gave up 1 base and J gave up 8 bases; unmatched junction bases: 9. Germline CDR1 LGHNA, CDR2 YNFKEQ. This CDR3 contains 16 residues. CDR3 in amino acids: CASSQVLSGGRDEQFF. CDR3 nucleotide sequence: TGTGCCAGCAGCCAAGTTCTTAGCGGGGGCAGGGATGAGCAGTTCTTC.

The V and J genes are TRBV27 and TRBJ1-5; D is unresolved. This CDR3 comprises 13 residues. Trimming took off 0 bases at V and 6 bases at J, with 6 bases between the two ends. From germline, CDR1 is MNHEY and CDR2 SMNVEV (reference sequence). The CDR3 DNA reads TGTGCCAGCAGTTTATCGTCTGTTCAGCCCCAGCATTTT. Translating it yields CASSLSSVQPQHF.

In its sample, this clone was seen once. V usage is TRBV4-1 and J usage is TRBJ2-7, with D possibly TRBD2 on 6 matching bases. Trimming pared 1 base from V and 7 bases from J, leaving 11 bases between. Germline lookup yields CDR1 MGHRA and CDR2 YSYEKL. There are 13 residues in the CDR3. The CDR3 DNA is TGCGCCAGCAGCCAAGTACGGGCGGGGGAGCAGTACTTC. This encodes CASSQVRAGEQYF.

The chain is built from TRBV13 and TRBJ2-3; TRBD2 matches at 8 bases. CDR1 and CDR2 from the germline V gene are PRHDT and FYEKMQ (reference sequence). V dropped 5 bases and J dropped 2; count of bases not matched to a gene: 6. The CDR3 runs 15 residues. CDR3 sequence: CASSPGLVFTDTQYF. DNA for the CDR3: TGTGCCAGCAGCCCGGGACTAGTTTTCACAGATACGCAGTATTTT.

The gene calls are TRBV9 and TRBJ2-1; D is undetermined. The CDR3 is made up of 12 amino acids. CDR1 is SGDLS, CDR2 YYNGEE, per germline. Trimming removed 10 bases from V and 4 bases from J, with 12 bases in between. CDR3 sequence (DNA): TGTGCCCGCGGTAACCATTACAATGAGCAGTTCTTC. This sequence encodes CARGNHYNEQFF.

The CDR3 DNA is TGTGCCACCAGCAGAGATTTAACGGGACAGGGCTACGAGCAGTACTTC. This codes for CATSRDLTGQGYEQYF. This chain connects TRBV15 to TRBJ2-7, with TRBD1 identical over 9 bases. The V segment lost 0 bases and the J segment 3 bases; nucleotides outside the gene matches: 6. The CDR3 is 16 amino acids. Per the germline V gene, CDR1 is LNHNV and CDR2 is YYDKDF (reference sequence).

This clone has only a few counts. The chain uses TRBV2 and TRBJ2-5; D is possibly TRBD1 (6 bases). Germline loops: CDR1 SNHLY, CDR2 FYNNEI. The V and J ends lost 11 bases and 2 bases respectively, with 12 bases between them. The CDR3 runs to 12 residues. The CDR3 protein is CASGAFQETQYF. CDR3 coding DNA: TGTGCCTCAGGGGCCTTTCAAGAGACCCAGTACTTC.

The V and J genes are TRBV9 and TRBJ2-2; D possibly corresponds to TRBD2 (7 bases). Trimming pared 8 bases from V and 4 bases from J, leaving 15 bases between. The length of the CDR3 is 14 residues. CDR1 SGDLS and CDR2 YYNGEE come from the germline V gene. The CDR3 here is CASGGAGITGELFF. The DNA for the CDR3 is TGTGCCAGTGGGGGGGCAGGGATCACCGGGGAGCTGTTTTTT.

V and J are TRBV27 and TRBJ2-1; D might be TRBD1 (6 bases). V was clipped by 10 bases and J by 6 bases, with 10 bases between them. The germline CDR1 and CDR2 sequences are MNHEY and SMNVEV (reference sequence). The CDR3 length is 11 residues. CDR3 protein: CATTGFNEQFF. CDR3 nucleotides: TGTGCCACTACAGGGTTCAATGAGCAGTTCTTC.

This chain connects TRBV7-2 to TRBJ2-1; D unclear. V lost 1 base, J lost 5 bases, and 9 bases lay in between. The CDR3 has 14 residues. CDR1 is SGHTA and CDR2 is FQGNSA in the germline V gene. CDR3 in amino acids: CASSLGGSNNEQFF. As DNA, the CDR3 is TGTGCCAGCAGCTTAGGAGGCAGCAACAATGAGCAGTTCTTC.

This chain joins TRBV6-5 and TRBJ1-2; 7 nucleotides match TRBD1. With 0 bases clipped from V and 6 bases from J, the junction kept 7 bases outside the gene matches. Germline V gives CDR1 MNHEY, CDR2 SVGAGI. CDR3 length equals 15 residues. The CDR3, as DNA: TGTGCCAGCAGTTACTCTTCGACAGGGACCAATGGCTACACCTTC. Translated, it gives CASSYSSTGTNGYTF.

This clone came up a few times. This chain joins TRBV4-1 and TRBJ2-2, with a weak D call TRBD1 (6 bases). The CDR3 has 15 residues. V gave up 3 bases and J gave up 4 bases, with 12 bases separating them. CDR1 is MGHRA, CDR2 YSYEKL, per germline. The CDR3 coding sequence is TGCGCCAGCAGCCACCGGGACATATTCACCGGGGAGCTGTTTTTT. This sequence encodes CASSHRDIFTGELFF.

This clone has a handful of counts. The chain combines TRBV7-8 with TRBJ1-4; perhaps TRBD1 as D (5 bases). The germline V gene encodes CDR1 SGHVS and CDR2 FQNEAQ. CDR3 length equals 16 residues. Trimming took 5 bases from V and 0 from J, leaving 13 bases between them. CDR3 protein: CASSLRRGSTNEKLFF. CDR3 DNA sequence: TGTGCCAGCAGCCTGAGACGGGGGTCAACTAATGAAAAACTGTTTTTT.

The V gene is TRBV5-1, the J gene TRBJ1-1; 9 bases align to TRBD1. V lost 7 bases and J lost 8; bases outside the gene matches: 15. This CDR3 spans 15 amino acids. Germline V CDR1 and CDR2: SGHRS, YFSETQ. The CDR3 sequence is CASRVLSDRGVEAFF. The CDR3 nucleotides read TGCGCCAGCCGGGTATTGTCGGACAGGGGAGTAGAAGCTTTCTTT.

The CDR3 sequence: CASSPPAGGETQYF. The CDR3 DNA reads TGTGCCAGCAGCCCCCCCGCGGGCGGGGAGACCCAGTACTTC. The genes are TRBV11-2 and TRBJ2-5; D is possibly TRBD2 (5 bases). The CDR3 sequence is 14 residues long. V was clipped by 5 bases and J by 5 bases, with 15 bases between them. The germline V gene has CDR1 SGHAT and CDR2 FQNNGV.

The CDR3 sequence is CAIDNRRSTEAFF. CDR3 DNA sequence: TGTGCCATAGATAACAGGCGCAGCACTGAAGCTTTCTTT. This chain joins TRBV6-1 and TRBJ1-1; the D gene is possibly TRBD1 (5 bases). The germline V gene has CDR1 MNHNS and CDR2 SASEGT. V shed 10 bases and J shed 4 bases, with 16 bases lying between them. The CDR3 covers 13 residues.

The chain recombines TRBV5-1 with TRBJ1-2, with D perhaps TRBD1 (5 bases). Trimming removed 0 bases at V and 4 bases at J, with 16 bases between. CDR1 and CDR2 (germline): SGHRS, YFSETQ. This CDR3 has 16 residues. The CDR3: CASSLAAYTGPYGYTF. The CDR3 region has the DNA TGCGCCAGCAGCTTGGCTGCGTACACAGGACCCTATGGCTACACCTTC.

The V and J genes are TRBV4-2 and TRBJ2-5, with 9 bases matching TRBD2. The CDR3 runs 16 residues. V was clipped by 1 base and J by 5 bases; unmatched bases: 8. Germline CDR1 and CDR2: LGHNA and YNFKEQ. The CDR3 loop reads CASSQGASGDEETQYF. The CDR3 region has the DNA TGTGCCAGCAGCCAAGGTGCTAGCGGGGACGAGGAGACCCAGTACTTC.

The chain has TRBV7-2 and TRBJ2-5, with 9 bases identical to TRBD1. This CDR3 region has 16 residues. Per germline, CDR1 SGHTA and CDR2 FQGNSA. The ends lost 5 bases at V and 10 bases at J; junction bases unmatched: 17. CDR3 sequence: CASSGQGRSLFAHQYF. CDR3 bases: TGTGCCAGCAGCGGACAGGGGAGGTCTCTCTTCGCGCACCAGTACTTC.

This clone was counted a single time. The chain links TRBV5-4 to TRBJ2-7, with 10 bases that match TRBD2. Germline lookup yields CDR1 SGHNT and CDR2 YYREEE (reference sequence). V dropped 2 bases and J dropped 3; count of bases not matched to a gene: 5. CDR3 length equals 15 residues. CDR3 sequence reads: CASSFEAGGIYEQYF. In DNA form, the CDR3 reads TGTGCCAGCAGCTTCGAAGCGGGAGGGATCTACGAGCAGTACTTC. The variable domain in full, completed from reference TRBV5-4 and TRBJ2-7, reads ETGVTQSPTHLIKTRGQQVTLRCSSQSGHNTVSWYQQALGQGPQFIFQYYREEENGRGNFPPRFSGLQFPNYSSELNVNALELDDSALYLCASSFEAGGIYEQYFGPGTRLTVT.

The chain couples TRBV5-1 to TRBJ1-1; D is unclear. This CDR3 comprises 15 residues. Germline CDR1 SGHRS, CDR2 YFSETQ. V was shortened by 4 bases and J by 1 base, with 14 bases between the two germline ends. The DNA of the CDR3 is TGCGCCAGCAGCCCGCTAGGCAACACGAACACTGAAGCTTTCTTT. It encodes CASSPLGNTNTEAFF.

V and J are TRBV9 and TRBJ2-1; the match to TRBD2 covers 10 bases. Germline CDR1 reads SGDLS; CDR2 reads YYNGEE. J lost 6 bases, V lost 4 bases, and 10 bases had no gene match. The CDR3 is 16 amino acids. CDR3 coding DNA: TGTGCCAGCAGCCCACGGAGCGGGGGGGCCTCCAATGAGCAGTTCTTC. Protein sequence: CASSPRSGGASNEQFF.

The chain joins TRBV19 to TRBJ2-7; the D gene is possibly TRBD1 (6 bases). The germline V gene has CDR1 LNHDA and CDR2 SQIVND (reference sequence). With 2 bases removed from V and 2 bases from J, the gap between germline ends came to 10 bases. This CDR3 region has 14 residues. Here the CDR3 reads CASSIRDTTYEQYF. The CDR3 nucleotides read TGTGCCAGTAGTATACGGGACACGACCTACGAGCAGTACTTC.

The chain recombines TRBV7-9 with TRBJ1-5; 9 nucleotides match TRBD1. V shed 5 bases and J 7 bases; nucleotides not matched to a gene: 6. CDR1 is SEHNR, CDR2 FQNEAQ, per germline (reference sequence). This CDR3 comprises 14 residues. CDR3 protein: CASSNRTGDQPQHF. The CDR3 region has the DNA TGTGCCAGCAGCAATAGGACAGGGGACCAGCCCCAGCATTTT.

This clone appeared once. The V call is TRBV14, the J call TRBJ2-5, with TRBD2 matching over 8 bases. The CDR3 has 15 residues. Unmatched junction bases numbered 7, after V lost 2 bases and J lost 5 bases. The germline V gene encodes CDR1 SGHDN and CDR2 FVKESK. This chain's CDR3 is CASSQRVAGRETQYF. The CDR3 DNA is TGTGCCAGCAGCCAACGGGTAGCGGGGCGGGAGACCCAGTACTTC. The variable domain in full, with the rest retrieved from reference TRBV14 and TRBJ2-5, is EAGVTQFPSHSVIEKGQTVTLRCDPISGHDNLYWYRRVMGKEIKFLLHFVKESKQDESGMPNNRFLAERTGGTYSTLKVQPAELEDSGVYFCASSQRVAGRETQYFGPGTRLLVL.

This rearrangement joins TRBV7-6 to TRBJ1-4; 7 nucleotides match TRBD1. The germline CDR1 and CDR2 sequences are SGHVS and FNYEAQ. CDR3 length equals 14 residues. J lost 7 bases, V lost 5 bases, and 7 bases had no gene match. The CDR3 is CASSLGTVGEKLFF. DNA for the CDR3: TGTGCCAGCAGCCTGGGGACAGTCGGTGAAAAACTGTTTTTT.

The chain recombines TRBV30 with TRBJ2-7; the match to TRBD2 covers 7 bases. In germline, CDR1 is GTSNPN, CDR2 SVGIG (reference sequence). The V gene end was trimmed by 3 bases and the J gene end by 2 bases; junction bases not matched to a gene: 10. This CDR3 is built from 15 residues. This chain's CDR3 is CAWRSRTGTTYEQYF. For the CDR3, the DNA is TGTGCCTGGAGGAGTAGGACGGGGACTACCTACGAGCAGTACTTC.

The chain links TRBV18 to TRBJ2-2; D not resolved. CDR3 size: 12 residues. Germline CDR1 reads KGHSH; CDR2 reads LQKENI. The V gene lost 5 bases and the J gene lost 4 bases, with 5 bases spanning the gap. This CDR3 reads CASSESTGELFF. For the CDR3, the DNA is TGTGCCAGCTCAGAGAGCACCGGGGAGCTGTTTTTT.

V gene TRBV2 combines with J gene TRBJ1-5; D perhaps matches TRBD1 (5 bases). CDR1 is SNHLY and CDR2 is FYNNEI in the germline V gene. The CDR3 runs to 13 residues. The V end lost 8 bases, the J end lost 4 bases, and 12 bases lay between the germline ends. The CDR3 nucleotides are TGTGCCAGCGACCCCGGGGGGAATCAGCCCCAGCATTTT. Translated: CASDPGGNQPQHF.